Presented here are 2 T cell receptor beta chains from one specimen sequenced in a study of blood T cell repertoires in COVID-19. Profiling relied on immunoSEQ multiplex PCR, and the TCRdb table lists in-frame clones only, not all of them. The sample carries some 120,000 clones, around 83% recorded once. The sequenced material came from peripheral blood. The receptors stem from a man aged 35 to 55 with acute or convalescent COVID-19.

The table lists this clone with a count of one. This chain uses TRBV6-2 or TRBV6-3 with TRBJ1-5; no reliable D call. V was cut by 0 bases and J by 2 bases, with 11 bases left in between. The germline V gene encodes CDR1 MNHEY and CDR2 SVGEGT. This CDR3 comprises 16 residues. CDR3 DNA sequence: TGTGCCAGCAGTTACTCGCGGGCCGGTGGCAATCAGCCCCAGCATTTT. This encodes CASSYSRAGGNQPQHF.

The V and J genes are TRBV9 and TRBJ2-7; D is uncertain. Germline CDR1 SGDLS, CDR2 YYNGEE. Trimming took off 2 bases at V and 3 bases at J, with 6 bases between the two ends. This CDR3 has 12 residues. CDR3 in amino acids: CASSVSNYEQYF. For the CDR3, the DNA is TGTGCCAGCAGCGTTTCCAACTACGAGCAGTACTTC.